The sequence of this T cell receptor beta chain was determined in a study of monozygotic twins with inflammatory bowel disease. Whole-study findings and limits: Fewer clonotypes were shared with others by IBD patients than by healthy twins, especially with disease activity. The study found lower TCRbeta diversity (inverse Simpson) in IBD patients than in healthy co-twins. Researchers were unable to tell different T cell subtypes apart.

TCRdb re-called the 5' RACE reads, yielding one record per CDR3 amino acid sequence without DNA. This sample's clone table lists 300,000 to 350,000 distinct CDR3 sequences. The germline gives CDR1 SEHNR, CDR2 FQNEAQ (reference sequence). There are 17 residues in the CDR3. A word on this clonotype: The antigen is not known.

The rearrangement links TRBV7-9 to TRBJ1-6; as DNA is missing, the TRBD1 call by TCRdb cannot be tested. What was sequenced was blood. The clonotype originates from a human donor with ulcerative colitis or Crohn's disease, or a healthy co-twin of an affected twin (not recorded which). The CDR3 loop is CASSSGQGYSYNSPLHF.